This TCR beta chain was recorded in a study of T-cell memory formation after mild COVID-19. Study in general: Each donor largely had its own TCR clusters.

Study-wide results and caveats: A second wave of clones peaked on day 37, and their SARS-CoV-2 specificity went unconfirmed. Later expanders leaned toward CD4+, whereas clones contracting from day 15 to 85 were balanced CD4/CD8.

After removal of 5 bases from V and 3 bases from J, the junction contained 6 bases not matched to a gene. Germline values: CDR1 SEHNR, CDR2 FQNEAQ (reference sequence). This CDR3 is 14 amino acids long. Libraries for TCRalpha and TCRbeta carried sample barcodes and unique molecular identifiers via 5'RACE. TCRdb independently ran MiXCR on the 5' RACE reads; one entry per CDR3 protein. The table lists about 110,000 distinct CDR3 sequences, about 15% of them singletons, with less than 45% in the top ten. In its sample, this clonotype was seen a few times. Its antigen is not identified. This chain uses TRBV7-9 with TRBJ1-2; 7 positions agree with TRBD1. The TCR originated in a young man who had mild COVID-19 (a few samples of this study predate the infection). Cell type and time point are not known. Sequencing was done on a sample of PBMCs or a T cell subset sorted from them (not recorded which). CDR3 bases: TGTGCCAGCAGCCCGCGGACAGGCGACTATGGCTACACCTTC. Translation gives CASSPRTGDYGYTF. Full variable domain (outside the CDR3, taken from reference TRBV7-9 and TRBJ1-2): DTGVSQNPRHKITKRGQNVTFRCDPISEHNRLYWYRQTLGQGPEFLTYFQNEAQLEKSRLLSDRFSAERPKGSFSTLEIQRTEQGDSAMYLCASSPRTGDYGYTFGSGTRLTVV.